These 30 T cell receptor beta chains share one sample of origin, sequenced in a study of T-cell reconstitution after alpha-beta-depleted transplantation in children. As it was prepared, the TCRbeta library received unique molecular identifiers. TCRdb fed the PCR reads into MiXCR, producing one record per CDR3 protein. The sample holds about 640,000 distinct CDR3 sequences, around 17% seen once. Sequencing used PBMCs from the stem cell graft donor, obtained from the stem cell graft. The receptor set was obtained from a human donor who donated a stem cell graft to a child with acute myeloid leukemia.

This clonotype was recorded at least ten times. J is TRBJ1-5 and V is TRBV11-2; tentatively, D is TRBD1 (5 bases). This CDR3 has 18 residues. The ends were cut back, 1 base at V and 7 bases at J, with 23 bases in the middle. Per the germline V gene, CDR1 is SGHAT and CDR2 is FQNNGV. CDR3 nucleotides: TGTGCCAGCAGCTTAGGGGGACCTACAGGATTTCTAGGACAGCCCCAGCATTTT. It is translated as CASSLGGPTGFLGQPQHF.

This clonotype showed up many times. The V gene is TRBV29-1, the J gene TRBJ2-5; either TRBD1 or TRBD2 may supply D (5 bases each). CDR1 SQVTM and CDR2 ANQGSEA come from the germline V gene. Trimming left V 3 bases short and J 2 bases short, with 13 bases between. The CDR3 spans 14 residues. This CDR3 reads CSVEGVDGQETQYF. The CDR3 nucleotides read TGCAGCGTTGAGGGGGTCGACGGACAAGAGACCCAGTACTTC. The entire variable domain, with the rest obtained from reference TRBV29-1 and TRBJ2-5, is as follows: SAVISQKPSRDICQRGTSLTIQCQVDSQVTMMFWYRQQPGQSLTLIATANQGSEATYESGFVIDKFPISRPNLTFSTLTVSNMSPEDSSIYLCSVEGVDGQETQYFGPGTRLLVL.

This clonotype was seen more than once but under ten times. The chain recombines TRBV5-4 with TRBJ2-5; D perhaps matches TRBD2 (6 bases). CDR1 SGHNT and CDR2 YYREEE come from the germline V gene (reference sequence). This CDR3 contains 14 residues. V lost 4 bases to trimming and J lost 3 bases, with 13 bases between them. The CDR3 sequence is CASSGGTFKETQYF. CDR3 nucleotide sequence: TGTGCCAGCAGCGGGGGGACCTTCAAAGAGACCCAGTACTTC.

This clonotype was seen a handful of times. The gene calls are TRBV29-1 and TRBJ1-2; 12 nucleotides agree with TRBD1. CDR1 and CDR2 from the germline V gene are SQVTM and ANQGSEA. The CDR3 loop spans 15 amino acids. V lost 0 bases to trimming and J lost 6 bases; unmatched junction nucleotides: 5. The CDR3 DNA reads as TGCAGCGTTGAAGATTGGGGACAGGGGGCAGATGGCTACACCTTC. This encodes CSVEDWGQGADGYTF.

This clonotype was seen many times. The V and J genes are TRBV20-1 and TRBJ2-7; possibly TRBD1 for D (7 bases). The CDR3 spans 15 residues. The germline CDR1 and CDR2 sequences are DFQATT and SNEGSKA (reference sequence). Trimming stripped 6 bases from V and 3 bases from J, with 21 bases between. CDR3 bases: TGCAGTGCCAACTACCCGGGGGACAGCCACTACGAGCAGTACTTC. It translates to CSANYPGDSHYEQYF.

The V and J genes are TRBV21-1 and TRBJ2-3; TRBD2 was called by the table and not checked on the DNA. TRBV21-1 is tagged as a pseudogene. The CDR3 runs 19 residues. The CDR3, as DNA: TGTGCCAGCAGCCGACTAGCGGGGGGGCAATATATATTCACAGATACGCAGTATTTT. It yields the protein CASSRLAGGQYIFTDTQYF.

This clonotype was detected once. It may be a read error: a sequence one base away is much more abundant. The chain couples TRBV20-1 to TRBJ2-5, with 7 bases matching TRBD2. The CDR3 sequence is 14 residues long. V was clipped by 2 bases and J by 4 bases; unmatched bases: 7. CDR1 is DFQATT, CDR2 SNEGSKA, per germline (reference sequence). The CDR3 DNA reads TGCAGTGCTAGACCGCTAGCGGATGTAGAGACCCAGTACTTC. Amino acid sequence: CSARPLADVETQYF.

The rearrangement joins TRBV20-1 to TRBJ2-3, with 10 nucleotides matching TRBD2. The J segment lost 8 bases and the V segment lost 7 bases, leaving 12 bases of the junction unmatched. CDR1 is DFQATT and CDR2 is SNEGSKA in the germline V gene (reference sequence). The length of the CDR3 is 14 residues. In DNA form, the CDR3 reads TGCAGTGTTGCGAAGCGGGGGGGCCAAGGTACGCAGTATTTT. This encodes CSVAKRGGQGTQYF.

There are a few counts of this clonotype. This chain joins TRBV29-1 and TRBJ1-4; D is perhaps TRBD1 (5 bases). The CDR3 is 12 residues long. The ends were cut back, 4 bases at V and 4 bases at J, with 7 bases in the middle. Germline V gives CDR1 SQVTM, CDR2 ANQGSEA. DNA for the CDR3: TGCAGCGTTGCAGGGTTTAATGAAAAACTGTTTTTT. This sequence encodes CSVAGFNEKLFF.

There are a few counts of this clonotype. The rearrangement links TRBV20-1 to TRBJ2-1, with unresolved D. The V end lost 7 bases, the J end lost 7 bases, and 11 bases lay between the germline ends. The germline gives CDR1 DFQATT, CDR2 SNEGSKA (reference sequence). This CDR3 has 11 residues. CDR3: CSGEIENEQFF. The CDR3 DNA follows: TGCAGTGGAGAGATAGAGAATGAGCAGTTCTTC.

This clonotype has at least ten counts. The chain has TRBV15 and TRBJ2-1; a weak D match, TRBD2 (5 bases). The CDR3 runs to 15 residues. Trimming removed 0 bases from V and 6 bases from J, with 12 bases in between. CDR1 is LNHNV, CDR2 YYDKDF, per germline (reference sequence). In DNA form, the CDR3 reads TGTGCCACCAGCAGAGATCCAGAGGGATTCAATGAGCAGTTCTTC. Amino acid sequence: CATSRDPEGFNEQFF.

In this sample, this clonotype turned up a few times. CDR3 region: CASSLQGQGAFSQETQYF. The CDR3, as DNA: TGCGCCAGCAGCCTCCAGGGACAGGGGGCGTTTAGTCAAGAGACCCAGTACTTC. This chain uses TRBV5-1 with TRBJ2-5; TRBD1 agrees at 12 bases. V trimming: 4 bases; J trimming: 2 bases; junction bases outside the gene matches: 12. The CDR3 totals 18 residues. Germline CDR1 SGHRS, CDR2 YFSETQ.

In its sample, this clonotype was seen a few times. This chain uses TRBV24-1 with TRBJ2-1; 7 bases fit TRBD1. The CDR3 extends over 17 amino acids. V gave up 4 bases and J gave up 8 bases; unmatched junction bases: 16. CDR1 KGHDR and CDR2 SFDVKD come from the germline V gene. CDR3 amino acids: CATSELPTTGSVDEQFF. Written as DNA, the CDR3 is TGTGCCACCAGTGAGCTCCCTACGACAGGGTCAGTTGATGAGCAGTTCTTC.

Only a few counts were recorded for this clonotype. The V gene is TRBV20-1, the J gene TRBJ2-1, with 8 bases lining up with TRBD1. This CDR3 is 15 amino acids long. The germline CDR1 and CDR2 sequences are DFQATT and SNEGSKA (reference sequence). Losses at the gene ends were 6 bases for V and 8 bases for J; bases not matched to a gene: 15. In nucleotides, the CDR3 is TGCAGTGCCGACCTTCAGACAGGGGCACGGGATGAGCAGTTCTTC. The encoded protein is CSADLQTGARDEQFF.

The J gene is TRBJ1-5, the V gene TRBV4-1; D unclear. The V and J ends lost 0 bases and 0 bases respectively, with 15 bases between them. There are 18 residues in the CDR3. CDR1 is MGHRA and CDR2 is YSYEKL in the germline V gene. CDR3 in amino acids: CASSQDKTEAYSNQPQHF. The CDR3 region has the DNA TGCGCCAGCAGCCAAGATAAGACGGAAGCTTATAGCAATCAGCCCCAGCATTTT.

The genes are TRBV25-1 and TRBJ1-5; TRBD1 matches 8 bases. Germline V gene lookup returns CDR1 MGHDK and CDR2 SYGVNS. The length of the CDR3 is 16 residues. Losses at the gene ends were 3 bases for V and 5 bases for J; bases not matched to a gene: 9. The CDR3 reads CASSDPTGAFDQPQHF. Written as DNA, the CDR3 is TGTGCCAGCAGTGATCCGACAGGGGCTTTCGATCAGCCCCAGCATTTT. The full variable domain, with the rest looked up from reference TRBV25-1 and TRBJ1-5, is EADIYQTPRYLVIGTGKKITLECSQTMGHDKMYWYQQDPGMELHLIHYSYGVNSTEKGDLSSESTVSRIRTEHFPLTLESARPSHTSQYLCASSDPTGAFDQPQHFGDGTRLSIL.

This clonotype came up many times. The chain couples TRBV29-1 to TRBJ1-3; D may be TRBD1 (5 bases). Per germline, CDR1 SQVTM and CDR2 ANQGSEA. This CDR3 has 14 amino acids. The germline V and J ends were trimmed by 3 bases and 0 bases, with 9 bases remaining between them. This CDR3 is CSVETGTSGNTIYF. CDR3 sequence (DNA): TGCAGCGTTGAGACCGGGACCTCTGGAAACACCATATATTTT.

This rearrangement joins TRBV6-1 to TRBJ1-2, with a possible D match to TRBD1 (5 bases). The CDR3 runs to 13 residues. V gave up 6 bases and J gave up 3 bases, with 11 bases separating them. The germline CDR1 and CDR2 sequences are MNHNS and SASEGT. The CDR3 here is CASRSGIDYGYTF. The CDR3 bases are TGTGCCAGCAGATCAGGGATCGACTATGGCTACACCTTC.

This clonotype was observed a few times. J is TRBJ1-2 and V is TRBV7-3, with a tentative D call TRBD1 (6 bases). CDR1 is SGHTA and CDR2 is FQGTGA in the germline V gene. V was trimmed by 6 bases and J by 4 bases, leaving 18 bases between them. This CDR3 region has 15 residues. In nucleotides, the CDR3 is TGTGCCAGCAGACCCGGTGGTACAGGGATCTATGGCTACACCTTC. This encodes CASRPGGTGIYGYTF.

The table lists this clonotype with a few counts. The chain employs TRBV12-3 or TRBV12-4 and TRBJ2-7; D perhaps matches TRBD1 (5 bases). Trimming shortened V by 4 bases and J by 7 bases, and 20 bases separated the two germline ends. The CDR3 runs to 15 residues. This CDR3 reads CASSSGQWGLGEQYF. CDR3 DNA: TGTGCCAGCAGTTCAGGGCAGTGGGGTCTCGGGGAGCAGTACTTC.

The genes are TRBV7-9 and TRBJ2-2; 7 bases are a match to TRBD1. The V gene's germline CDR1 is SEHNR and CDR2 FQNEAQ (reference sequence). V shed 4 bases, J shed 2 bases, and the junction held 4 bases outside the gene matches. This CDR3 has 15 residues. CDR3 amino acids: CASSYGDRNTGELFF. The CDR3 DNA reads TGTGCCAGCAGCTACGGGGACAGAAACACCGGGGAGCTGTTTTTT.

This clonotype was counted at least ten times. The CDR3 spells CASSPGAENEQFF. CDR3 in DNA: TGTGCCAGCAGCCCTGGGGCAGAGAATGAGCAGTTCTTC. V usage is TRBV7-3 and J usage is TRBJ2-1; possibly TRBD1 for D (5 bases). Germline CDR1 is SGHTA and CDR2 is FQGTGA. The CDR3 totals 13 residues. V was pared by 5 bases and J by 7 bases, with 12 bases between.

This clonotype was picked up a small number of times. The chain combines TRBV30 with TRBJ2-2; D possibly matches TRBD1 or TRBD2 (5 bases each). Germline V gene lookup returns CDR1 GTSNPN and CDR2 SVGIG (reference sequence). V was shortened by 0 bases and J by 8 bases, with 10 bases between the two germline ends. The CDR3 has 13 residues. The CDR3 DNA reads TGTGCCTGGAGTGTAGAGGGGTTAGGGGAGCTGTTTTTT. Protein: CAWSVEGLGELFF. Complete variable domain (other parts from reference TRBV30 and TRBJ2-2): SQTIHQWPATLVQPVGSPLSLECTVEGTSNPNLYWYRQAAGRGLQLLFYSVGIGQISSEVPQNLSASRPQDRQFILSSKKLLLSDSGFYLCAWSVEGLGELFFGEGSRLTVL.

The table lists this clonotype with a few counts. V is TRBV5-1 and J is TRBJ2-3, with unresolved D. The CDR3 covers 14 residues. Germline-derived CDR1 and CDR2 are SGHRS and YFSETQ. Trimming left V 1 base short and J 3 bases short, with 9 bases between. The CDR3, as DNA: TGCGCCAGCAGCTTGTGGGCGGAGACAGATACGCAGTATTTT. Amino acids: CASSLWAETDTQYF.

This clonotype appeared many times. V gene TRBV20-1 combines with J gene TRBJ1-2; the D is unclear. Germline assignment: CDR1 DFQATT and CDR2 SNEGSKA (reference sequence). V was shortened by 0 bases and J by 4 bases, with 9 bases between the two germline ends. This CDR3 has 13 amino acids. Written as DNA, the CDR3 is TGCAGTGCTAGAGATATGGCAGTCTATGGCTACACCTTC. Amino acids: CSARDMAVYGYTF.

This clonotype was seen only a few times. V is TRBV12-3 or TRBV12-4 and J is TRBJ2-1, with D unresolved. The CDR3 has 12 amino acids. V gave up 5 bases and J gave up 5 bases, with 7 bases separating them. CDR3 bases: TGTGCCAGCAGTCGGTCCGACAATGAGCAGTTCTTC. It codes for CASSRSDNEQFF.

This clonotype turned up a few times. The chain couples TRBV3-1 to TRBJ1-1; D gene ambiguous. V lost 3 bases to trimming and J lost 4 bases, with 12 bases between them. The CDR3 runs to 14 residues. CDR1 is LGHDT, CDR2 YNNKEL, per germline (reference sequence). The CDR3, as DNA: TGTGCCAGCAGCCATGGCAGTAGGCCCACTGAAGCTTTCTTT. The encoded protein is CASSHGSRPTEAFF.

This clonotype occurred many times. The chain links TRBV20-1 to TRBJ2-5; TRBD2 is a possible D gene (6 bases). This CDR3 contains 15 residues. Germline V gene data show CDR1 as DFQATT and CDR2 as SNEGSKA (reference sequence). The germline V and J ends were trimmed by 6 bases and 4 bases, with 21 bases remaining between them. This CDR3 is CSAPTGGVFGETQYF. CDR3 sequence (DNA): TGCAGTGCCCCAACTGGCGGGGTGTTTGGAGAGACCCAGTACTTC.

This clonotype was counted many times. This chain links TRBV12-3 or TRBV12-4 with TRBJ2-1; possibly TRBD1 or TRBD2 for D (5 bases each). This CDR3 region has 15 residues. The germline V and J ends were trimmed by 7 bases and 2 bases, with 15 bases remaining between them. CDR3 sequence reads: CASKMGTDPYNEQFF. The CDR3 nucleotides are TGTGCCAGCAAGATGGGGACGGACCCCTACAATGAGCAGTTCTTC.

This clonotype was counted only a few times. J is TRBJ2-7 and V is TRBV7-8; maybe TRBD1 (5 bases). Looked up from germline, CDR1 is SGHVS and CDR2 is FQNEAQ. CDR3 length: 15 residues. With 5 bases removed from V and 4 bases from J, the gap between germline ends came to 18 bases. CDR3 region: CASSLGAGTYYEQYV. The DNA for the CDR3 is TGTGCCAGCAGCCTAGGGGCAGGAACGTATTACGAGCAGTACGTC.